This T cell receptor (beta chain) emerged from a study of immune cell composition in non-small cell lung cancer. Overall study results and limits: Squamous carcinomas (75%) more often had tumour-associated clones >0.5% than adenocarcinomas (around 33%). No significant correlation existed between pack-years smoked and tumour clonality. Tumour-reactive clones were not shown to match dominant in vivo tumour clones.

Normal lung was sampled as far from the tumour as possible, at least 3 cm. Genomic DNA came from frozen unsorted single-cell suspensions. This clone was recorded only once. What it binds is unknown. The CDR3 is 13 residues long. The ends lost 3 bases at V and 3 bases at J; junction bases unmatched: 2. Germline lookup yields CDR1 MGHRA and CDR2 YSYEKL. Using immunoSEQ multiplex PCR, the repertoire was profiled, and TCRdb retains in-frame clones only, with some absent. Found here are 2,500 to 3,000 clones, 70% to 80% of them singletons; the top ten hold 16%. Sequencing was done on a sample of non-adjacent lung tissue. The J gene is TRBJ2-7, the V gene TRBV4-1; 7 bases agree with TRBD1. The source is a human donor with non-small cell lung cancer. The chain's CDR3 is CASSQGQNYEQYF. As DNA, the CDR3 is TGCGCCAGCAGCCAGGGACAGAACTACGAGCAGTACTTC.